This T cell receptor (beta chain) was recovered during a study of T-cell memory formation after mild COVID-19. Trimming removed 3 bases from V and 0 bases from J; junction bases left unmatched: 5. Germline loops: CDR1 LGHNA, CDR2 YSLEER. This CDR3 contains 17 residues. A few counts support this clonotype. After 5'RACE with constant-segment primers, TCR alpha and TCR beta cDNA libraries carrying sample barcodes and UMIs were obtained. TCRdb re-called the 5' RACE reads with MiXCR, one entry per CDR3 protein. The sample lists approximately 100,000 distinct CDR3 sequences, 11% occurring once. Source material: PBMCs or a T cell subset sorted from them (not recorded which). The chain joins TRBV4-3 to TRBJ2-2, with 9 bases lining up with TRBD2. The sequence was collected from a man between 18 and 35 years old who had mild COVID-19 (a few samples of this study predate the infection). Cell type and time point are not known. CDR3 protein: CASSHPRGGPNTGELFF. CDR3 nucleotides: TGCGCCAGCAGCCACCCGCGGGGGGGGCCGAACACCGGGGAGCTGTTTTTT.